This T cell receptor beta chain is from a study of T cells in Graves' hyperthyroidism and ophthalmopathy. Whole-study results and caveats: Blood also carried most thyroid clonotypes expanded above 0.001.

TCR beta CDR3 regions were amplified from RNA. TCR CDR3 regions were first amplified by RT-PCR with HTBI primers. TCRdb passed the multiplex PCR reads through MiXCR, listing each CDR3 protein once. The table includes hundreds of thousands of distinct CDR3 sequences, around 15% detected once. It was considered stable Graves' hyperthyroidism when ophthalmopathy did not progress within 18 months. Among the patients, aged 18 to 65, hyperthyroidism was newly diagnosed and had lasted under 2 months. Fresh peripheral blood, around 9.5 ml, yielded the PBMCs. The CDR3 contains 16 residues. The J segment lost 2 bases and the V segment lost 5 bases, leaving 10 bases of the junction unmatched. The germline V gene encodes CDR1 SEHNR and CDR2 FQNEAQ (reference sequence). This clonotype was observed a few times. Its antigen is unidentified.

The material sequenced was blood. The V call is TRBV7-9, the J call TRBJ1-2; 8 bases fit TRBD1. The source of this sequence is a young woman with Graves' hyperthyroidism. The CDR3 bases are TGTGCCAGCAGCGGACAGGGTCTGGAGGGGAACTATGGCTACACCTTC. Its translation: CASSGQGLEGNYGYTF.